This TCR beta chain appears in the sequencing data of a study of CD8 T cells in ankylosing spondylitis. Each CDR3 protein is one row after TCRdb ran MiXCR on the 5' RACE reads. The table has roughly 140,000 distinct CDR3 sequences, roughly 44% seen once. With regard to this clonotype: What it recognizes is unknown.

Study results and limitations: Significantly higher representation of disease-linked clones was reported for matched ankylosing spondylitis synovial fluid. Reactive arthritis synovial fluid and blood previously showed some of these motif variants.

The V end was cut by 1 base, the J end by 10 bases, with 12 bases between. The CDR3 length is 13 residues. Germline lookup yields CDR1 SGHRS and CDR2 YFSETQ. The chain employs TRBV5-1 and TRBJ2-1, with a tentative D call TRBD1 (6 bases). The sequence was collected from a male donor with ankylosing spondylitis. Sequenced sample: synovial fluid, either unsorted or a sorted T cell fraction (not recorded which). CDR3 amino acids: CASSLSLGTEQFF. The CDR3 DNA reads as TGCGCCAGCAGCTTGTCGTTGGGGACAGAGCAGTTCTTC.